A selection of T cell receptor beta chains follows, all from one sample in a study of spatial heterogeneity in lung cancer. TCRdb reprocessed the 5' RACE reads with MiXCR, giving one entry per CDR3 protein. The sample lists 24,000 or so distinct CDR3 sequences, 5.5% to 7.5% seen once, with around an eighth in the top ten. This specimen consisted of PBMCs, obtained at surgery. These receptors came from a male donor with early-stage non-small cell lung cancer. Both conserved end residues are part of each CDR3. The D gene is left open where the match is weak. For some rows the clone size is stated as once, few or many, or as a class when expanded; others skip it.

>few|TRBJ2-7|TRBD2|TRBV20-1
TGCAGTGCTAGAGATCTGGCGGGAGGGCGCGAGCAGTACTTC
CSARDLAGGREQYF
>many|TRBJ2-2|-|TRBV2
TGTGCCAGCAGTAATTCAGGGTCCGGGGAGCTGTTTTTT
CASSNSGSGELFF
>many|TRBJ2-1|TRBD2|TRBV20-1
TGCAGTGCTAGAGATGCAGCGGGAGGACGGGAGCAGTTCTTC
CSARDAAGGREQFF
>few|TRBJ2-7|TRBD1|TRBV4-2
TGTGCCAGCAGCCAACCGGGACAGAGAGTTGTCTACGAGCAGTACTTC
CASSQPGQRVVYEQYF
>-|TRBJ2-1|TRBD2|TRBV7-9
TGTGCCAGCAGCTCCTTCCAGGACACGACTAGCGGATCCTACAATGAGCAGTTCTTC
CASSSFQDTTSGSYNEQFF
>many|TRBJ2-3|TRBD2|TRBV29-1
TGCAGCGTTCTAGCGGGGGGGAGAAGAGATACGCAGTATTTT
CSVLAGGRRDTQYF
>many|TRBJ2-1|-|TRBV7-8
TGTGCCAGCAGCCCCATCGGAGTCGAGCAGTTCTTC
CASSPIGVEQFF
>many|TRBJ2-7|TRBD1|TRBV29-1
TGCAGCGTAGCACAGGGGGAAGGATCTGAGCAGTACTTC
CSVAQGEGSEQYF
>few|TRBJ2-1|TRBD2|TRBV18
TGTGCCAGCTCAATACCGGGACTAGCGGGAGCCAATGAGCAGTTCTTC
CASSIPGLAGANEQFF
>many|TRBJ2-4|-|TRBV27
TGTGCCAGCAGTTTTTCGAGTACTCCGGACATTCAGTACTTC
CASSFSSTPDIQYF
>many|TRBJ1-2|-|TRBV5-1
TGCGCCAGCAGCTTGGATCTGAGGGGCTACACCTTC
CASSLDLRGYTF
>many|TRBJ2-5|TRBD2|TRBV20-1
TGCAGTGCCGATCCTAGCGGGGGACCGAGGGAGACCCAGTACTTC
CSADPSGGPRETQYF
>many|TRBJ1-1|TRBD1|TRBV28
TGTGCCAGCAGCCCGGGACAGGGGTACACTGAAGCTTTCTTT
CASSPGQGYTEAFF
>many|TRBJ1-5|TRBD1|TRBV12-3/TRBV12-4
TGTGCCAGCAGTTTCCTGGGGGGGACAGGCAATCAGCCCCAGCATTTT
CASSFLGGTGNQPQHF
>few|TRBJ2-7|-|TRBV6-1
TGTGCCAGCAGTGTTGTCAGGGGATACTACGAGCAGTACTTC
CASSVVRGYYEQYF
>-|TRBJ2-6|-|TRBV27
TGTGCCAGCAGCCAGAAGGGGGGGTCTACCGGGGCCAACGTCCTGACTTTC
CASSQKGGSTGANVLTF
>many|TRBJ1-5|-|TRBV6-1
TGTGCCAGCAGTGAATTCGGTCAGGGCAATCAGCCCCAGCATTTT
CASSEFGQGNQPQHF
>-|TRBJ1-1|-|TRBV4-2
TGTGCCAGCAGCGCCAATCCGAACACTGAAGCTTTCTTT
CASSANPNTEAFF
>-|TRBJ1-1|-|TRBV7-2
TGTGCCAGCAGCATTACTACCGGGACCACATTTGGGGCTTTCTTT
CASSITTGTTFGAFF
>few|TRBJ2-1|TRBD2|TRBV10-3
TGTGCCACTTCCCCGGGACTAGCGGGCAATGAGCAGTTCTTC
CATSPGLAGNEQFF
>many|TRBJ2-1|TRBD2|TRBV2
TGTGCCAGCAGTGAAATAGGGACTAGCCTCAATGAGCAGTTCTTC
CASSEIGTSLNEQFF
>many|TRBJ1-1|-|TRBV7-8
TGTGCCAGCAGCTTAGCCGGTGCGAACACTGAAGCTTTCTTT
CASSLAGANTEAFF
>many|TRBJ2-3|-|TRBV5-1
TGCGCCAGCAGCTTGGATCAAGGGGAAGCGGATACGCAGTATTTT
CASSLDQGEADTQYF
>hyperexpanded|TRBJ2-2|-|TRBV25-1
TGTGCCAGCAGTGAGGACACCGGGGAGCTGTTTTTT
CASSEDTGELFF
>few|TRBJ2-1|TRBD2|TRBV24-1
TGTGCCACCAGTGATTGGGGAGTTGCGGGAGGCCAGTTCTTC
CATSDWGVAGGQFF
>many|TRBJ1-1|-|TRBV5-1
TGCGTCAGCAAAGGGGCCACTGAAGCTTTCTTT
CVSKGATEAFF
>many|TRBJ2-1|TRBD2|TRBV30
TGTGCCTGGAGTCTGCCGGGACTAGCTCCCGGTGAGCAGTTCTTC
CAWSLPGLAPGEQFF
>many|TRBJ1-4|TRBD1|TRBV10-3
TGTGCCATCAGTGAGGAACAGGGGAGAGAAAAACTGTTTTTT
CAISEEQGREKLFF
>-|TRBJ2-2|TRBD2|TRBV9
TGTGCCAGCACCCAGACGCGGGGGACCGGGGAGCTGTTTTTT
CASTQTRGTGELFF
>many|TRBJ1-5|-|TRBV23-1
TGCGCCAGCAACCCTCCCAGGCAGACACAGCCCCAGCATTTT
CASNPPRQTQPQHF
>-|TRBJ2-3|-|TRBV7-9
TGTGCCAATGCGGGAATCACAGATACGCAGTATTTT
CANAGITDTQYF
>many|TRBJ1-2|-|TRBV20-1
TGCAGTGCTACAGACATGTTTAACTATGGCTACACCTTC
CSATDMFNYGYTF
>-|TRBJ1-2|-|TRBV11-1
TGTGCCAGCAGCTCAATCCCTTTGGAACCCTATGGCTACACCTTC
CASSSIPLEPYGYTF
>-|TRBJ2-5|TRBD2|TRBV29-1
TGCAGCGTTGAAGTGGTCCCCATGGGAGGGCAGTACTTC
CSVEVVPMGGQYF
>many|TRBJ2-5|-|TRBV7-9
TGTGCCAGCAGCAGCGTCATAGAGACCCAGTACTTC
CASSSVIETQYF
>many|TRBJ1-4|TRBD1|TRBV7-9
TGTGCCAGCAGCGGCACCGGGACAGGTGGGGAAAAACTGTTTTTT
CASSGTGTGGEKLFF
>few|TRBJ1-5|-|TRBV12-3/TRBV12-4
TGTGCCAGCAGTTCCGGTGCTGCCCAGCCCCAGCATTTT
CASSSGAAQPQHF
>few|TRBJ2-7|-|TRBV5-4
TGTGCCAGCAGCGAAGGGGAGACCTACGAGCAGTACTTC
CASSEGETYEQYF
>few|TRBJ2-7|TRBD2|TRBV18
TGTGCCAGCTCACTACGGACTAGCGGACCCGGCTCCTACGAGCAGTACTTC
CASSLRTSGPGSYEQYF
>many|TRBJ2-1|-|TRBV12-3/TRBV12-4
TGTGCCAGCAGTTTCCTACGGGCCAATGAGCAGTTCTTC
CASSFLRANEQFF
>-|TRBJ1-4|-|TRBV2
TGTGCCAGCAGTGTAGCGGGACAAATTATCTTTGGGGGTGAAAAACTGTTTTTT
CASSVAGQIIFGGEKLFF
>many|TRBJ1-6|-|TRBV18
TGTGCCAGCTCACGTTTGAAACAAGGGAATAATTCACCCCTCCACTTT
CASSRLKQGNNSPLHF
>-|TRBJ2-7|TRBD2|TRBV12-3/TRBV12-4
TGTGCCAGCAGCCTCTGGGGGGGTTCCCAAACCTCCTACGAGCAGTACTTC
CASSLWGGSQTSYEQYF
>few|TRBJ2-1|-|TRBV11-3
TGTGCCAGCAGCCCCTATGAGACCCCGTACAATGAGCAGTTCTTC
CASSPYETPYNEQFF
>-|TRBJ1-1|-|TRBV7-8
TGTGCCAGCAGCTTACAATTAAGTTGGGGAACTGAAGCTTTCTTT
CASSLQLSWGTEAFF
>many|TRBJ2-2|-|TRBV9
TGTGCCAGCAGCGTAGGAGTATCGGGCACCGGGGAGCTGTTTTTT
CASSVGVSGTGELFF
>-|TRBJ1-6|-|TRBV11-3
TGTGCCAGCAGCTCCGGGGACGATTCACCCCTCCACTTT
CASSSGDDSPLHF
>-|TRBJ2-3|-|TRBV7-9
TGTGCCAGCAGTAGGCAGGGCCGCACAGATACGCAGTATTTT
CASSRQGRTDTQYF
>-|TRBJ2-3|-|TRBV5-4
TGTGCCAGCAGCTTGGAAGGGGTCGGGACAGATACGCAGTATTTT
CASSLEGVGTDTQYF
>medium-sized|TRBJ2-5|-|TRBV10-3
TGTGCCAGCTCAGCGTCGACGGGGGAGACCCAGTACTTC
CASSASTGETQYF
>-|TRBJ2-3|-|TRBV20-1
TGCAGTGCCCAAGGGGCCAGAAGGATGGATACGCAGTATTTT
CSAQGARRMDTQYF
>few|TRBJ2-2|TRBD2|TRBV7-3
TGTGCCAGCAGCCCCCGTCCAATCCTAGCGGCGAACACCGGGGAGCTGTTTTTT
CASSPRPILAANTGELFF
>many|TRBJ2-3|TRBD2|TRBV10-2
TGCGCCAGCGGAGGACTAGGATCAGATACGCAGTATTTT
CASGGLGSDTQYF
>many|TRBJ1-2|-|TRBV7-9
TGTGCCAGCAGCTTTGGGGCGGTAGACTATGGCTACACCTTC
CASSFGAVDYGYTF
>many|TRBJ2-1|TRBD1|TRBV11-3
TGTGCCAGCAGCTGGGACAGCTCCTACAATGAGCAGTTCTTC
CASSWDSSYNEQFF
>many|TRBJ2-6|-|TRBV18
TGTGCCAGCTCACCAATTTCAGGGTCAGCGGGGGCCAACGTCCTGACTTTC
CASSPISGSAGANVLTF
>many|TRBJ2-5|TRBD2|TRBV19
TGTGCCACCGGGGGGGGGCCTCGAGAGACCCAGTACTTC
CATGGGPRETQYF